Detailed here is one TCR beta chain. Germline loops: CDR1 LNHDA, CDR2 SQIVND (reference sequence). Trimming left V 3 bases short and J 3 bases short, with 15 bases between. This CDR3 is 16 amino acids long. The data were obtained in a study of blood T cell repertoires in COVID-19. The method was immunoSEQ multiplex PCR; TCRdb's version includes in-frame clones alone and lacks a portion of them. The table shows about 200,000 clones, with roughly 81% occurring only once. The sequence derives from a woman in her fifties or sixties with active or convalescent COVID-19. J is TRBJ1-5 and V is TRBV19; a possible D gene is TRBD1 (5 bases). Sequenced material: peripheral blood. CDR3 protein: CASSMAGFGSNQPQHF. As DNA, the CDR3 is TGTGCCAGTAGTATGGCAGGGTTTGGCTCCAATCAGCCCCAGCATTTT. The full variable domain, in which reference TRBV19 and TRBJ1-5 provide the parts outside the CDR3, is DGGITQSPKYLFRKEGQNVTLSCEQNLNHDAMYWYRQDPGQGLRLIYYSQIVNDFQKGDIAEGYSVSREKKESFPLTVTSAQKNPTAFYLCASSMAGFGSNQPQHFGDGTRLSIL.